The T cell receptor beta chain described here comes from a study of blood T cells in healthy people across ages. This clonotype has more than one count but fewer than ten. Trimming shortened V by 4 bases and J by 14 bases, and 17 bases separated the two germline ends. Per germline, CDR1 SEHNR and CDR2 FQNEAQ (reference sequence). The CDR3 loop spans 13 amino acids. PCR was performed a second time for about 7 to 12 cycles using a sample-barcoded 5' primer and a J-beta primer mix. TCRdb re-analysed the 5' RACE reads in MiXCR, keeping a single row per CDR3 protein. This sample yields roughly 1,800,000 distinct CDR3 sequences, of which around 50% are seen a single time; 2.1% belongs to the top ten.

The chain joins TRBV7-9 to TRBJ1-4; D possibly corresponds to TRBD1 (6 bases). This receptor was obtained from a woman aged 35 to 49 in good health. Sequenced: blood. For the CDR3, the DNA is TGTGCCAGCAGCTCGTGGCAGGGGAGAGTTCTGTTTTTT. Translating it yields CASSSWQGRVLFF.